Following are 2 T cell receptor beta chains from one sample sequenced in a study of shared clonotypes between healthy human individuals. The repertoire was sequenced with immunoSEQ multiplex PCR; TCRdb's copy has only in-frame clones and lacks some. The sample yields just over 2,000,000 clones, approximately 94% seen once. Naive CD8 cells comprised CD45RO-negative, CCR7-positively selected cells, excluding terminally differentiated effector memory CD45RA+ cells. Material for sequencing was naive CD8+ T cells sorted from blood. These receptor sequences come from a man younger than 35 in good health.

CDR3 coding DNA: TGTGCCAGCAGTTTATTGAATGTCGAGGGGGTAAGCAATCAGCCCCAGCATTTT. It is translated as CASSLLNVEGVSNQPQHF. The chain uses TRBV27 and TRBJ1-5; possibly TRBD1 for D (6 bases). The CDR3 consists of 18 residues. V lost 1 base, J lost 1 base, and 17 bases lay in between. Germline loops: CDR1 MNHEY, CDR2 SMNVEV (reference sequence).

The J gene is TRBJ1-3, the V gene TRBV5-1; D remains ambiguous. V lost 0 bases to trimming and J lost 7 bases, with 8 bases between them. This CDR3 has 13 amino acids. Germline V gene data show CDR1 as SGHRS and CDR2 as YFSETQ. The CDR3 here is CASSLGFANTIYF. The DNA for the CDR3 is TGCGCCAGCAGCTTGGGGTTCGCCAACACCATATATTTT.